This T cell receptor beta chain comes out of a study of human T cells and chemical hapten exposure. About this clonotype itself: The antigen is unknown.

V shed 6 bases and J 4 bases; nucleotides not matched to a gene: 10. CDR1 SGHVS and CDR2 FQNEAQ come from the germline V gene. The CDR3 sequence is 16 residues long. The study used a library that attached unique molecular identifiers to individual cDNA molecules. Each CDR3 protein gets one entry after TCRdb re-called the reads with MiXCR. Among some 4,600 distinct CDR3 sequences listed, over 45% were seen once. Study-wide points: Healthy people's immune response may differ from that of the donors, who had alopecia.

Treatment defined: therapeutic diphenylcyclopropenone sensitization with weekly scalp DPC. This sequence was found in an adult with alopecia areata. Some clones in this sample may be carry-over from other donors' samples. This table probably holds off-target reads from a library built for another chain. This chain links TRBV7-8 with TRBJ2-5, with TRBD2 identical over 11 bases. The sequencing used whole blood, collected before DPC sensitization or 2, 6, or about 24 weeks after (not recorded which). The CDR3 DNA is TGTGCCAGCAGAGCCGGGACTAGCGGCATTCCAGAGACCCAGTACTTC. Its translation is CASRAGTSGIPETQYF.